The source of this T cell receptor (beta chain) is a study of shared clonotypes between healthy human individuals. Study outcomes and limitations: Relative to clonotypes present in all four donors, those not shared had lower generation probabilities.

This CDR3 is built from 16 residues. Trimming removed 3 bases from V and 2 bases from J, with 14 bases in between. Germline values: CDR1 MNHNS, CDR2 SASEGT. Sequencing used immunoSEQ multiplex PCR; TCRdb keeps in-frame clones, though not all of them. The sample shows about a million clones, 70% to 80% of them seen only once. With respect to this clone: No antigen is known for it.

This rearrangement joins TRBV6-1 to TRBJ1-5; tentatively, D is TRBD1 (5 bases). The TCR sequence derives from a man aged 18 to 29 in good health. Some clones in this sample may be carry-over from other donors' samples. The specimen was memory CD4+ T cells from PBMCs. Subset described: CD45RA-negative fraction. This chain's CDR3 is CASSDFSGGGNQPQHF. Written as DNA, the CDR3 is TGTGCCAGCAGTGACTTTTCGGGGGGTGGCAATCAGCCCCAGCATTTT.